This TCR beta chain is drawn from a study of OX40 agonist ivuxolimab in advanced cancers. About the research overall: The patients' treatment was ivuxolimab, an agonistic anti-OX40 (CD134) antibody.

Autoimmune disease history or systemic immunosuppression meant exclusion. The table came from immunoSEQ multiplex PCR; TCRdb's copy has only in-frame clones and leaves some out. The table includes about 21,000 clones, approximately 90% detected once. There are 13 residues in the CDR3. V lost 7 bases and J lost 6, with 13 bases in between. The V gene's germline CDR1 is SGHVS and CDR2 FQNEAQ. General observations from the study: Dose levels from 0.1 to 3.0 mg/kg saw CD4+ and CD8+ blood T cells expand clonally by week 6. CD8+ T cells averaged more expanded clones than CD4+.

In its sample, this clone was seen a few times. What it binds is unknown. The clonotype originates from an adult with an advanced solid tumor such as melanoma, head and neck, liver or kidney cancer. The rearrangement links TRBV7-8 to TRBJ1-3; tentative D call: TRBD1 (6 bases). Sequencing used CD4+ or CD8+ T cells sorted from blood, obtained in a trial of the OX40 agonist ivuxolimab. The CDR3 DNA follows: TGTGCCAGCAAGGGGGGTTTCGAAAACACCATATATTTT. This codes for CASKGGFENTIYF. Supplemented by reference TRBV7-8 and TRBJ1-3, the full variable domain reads GAGVSQSPRYKVAKRGQDVALRCDPISGHVSLFWYQQALGQGPEFLTYFQNEAQLDKSGLPSDRFFAERPEGSVSTLKIQRTQQEDSAVYLCASKGGFENTIYFGEGSWLTVV.